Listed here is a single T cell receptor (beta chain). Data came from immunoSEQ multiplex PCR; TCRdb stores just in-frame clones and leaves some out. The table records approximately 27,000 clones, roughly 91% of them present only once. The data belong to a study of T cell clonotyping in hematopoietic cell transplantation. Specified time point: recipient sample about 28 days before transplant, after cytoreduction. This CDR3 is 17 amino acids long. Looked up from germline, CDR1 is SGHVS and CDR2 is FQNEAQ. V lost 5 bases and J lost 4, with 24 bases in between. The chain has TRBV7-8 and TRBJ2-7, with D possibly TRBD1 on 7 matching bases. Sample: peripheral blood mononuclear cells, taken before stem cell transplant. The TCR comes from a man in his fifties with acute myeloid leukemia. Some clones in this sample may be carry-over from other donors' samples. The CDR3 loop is CASSPPLRQGGVYEQYF. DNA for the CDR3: TGTGCCAGCAGCCCGCCCCTAAGACAGGGAGGAGTATACGAGCAGTACTTC.